One and the same sample provided the 17 T cell receptor beta chains below, sequenced in a study of a mutant IDH1 vaccine in newly diagnosed glioma. The repertoire was sequenced with immunoSEQ multiplex PCR; TCRdb's copy has only in-frame clones and lacks some. The repertoire holds about 54,000 clones, with approximately 81% as singletons. The time point denotes: baseline, week 1 (first vaccination visit). Treatment of the sample: pre-vaccination baseline after standard-of-care therapy. Sequencing was performed on PBMCs, taken from a glioma patient treated with radiotherapy, temozolomide or both. The receptors come from a man between 18 and 29 years old with glioma.

The chain carries TRBV6-6 and TRBJ2-2, with 9 nucleotides matching TRBD1. J gave up 2 bases and V 4 bases, and 2 bases lay outside the gene matches. The length of the CDR3 is 15 residues. The germline gives CDR1 MNHNY, CDR2 SVGAGI (reference sequence). The CDR3 loop is CASSWDRVNTGELFF. The CDR3 nucleotides read TGTGCCAGCAGTTGGGACAGGGTAAACACCGGGGAGCTGTTTTTT.

The chain has TRBV19 and TRBJ2-7, with D perhaps matching TRBD1 (5 bases). The CDR3 runs to 15 residues. The germline V gene has CDR1 LNHDA and CDR2 SQIVND (reference sequence). V was shortened by 5 bases and J by 9 bases, with 23 bases between the two germline ends. The CDR3 is CASSPKMGPYLGQYF. As DNA, the CDR3 is TGTGCCAGTAGTCCGAAAATGGGGCCTTATCTGGGGCAGTACTTC.

The chain uses TRBV30 and TRBJ1-4; perhaps TRBD1 as D (5 bases). The CDR3 is 14 amino acids. Looked up from germline, CDR1 is GTSNPN and CDR2 is SVGIG (reference sequence). Trimming removed 4 bases at V and 11 bases at J, with 20 bases between. This CDR3 reads CAWMSGPHSGKLFF. The CDR3 nucleotides read TGTGCCTGGATGTCGGGGCCCCATTCGGGGAAACTGTTTTTT.

The chain carries TRBV10-3 and TRBJ1-1, with TRBD1 matching 7 bases. The CDR3 length is 14 residues. The J segment lost 1 base and the V segment lost 6 bases, leaving 5 bases of the junction unmatched. Germline V CDR1 and CDR2: ENHRY, SYGVKD. DNA for the CDR3: TGTGCCATCAGGGCCGGGACAGAGAACACTGAAGCTTTCTTT. Translating it yields CAIRAGTENTEAFF.

This clone was recorded once. CDR3 sequence: CASSPPPVGEKLFF. In nucleotides, the CDR3 is TGTGCCAGTAGCCCCCCGCCAGTTGGAGAAAAACTGTTTTTT. The genes are TRBV19 and TRBJ1-4; no reliable D call. V was clipped by 6 bases and J by 8 bases, with 16 bases between them. Germline assignment: CDR1 LNHDA and CDR2 SQIVND (reference sequence). This CDR3 has 14 amino acids.

This clone occurred a few times. The chain links TRBV29-1 to TRBJ1-1, with D possibly TRBD1 on 5 matching bases. Germline values: CDR1 SQVTM, CDR2 ANQGSEA. The CDR3 is 11 amino acids. V was trimmed by 5 bases and J by 5 bases, leaving 9 bases between them. The DNA for the CDR3 is TGCAGCGTTCCGGGGGAAACTGAAGCTTTCTTT. Its translation is CSVPGETEAFF.

The genes are TRBV29-1 and TRBJ2-3; D is ambiguous. CDR1 is SQVTM, CDR2 ANQGSEA, per germline. Trimming cost V 6 bases and J 4 bases, with 17 bases left between them. This CDR3 contains 14 residues. For the CDR3, the DNA is TGCAGCGTGGCCCTCCAGTTGCGATCAGATACGCAGTATTTT. Protein: CSVALQLRSDTQYF.

The V and J genes are TRBV10-3 and TRBJ2-5; D is unclear. V was shortened by 6 bases and J by 1 base, with 15 bases between the two germline ends. Per the germline V gene, CDR1 is ENHRY and CDR2 is SYGVKD. The CDR3 has 15 amino acids. CDR3 protein: CAISESLGRQETQYF. CDR3 nucleotide sequence: TGTGCCATCAGCGAATCCTTGGGCCGCCAAGAGACCCAGTACTTC.

The chain has TRBV13 and TRBJ1-1, with D perhaps matching TRBD1 (5 bases). The CDR3 is 14 amino acids. The germline CDR1 and CDR2 sequences are PRHDT and FYEKMQ (reference sequence). V lost 5 bases, J lost 3 bases, and 13 bases lay in between. The CDR3 DNA follows: TGTGCCAGCAGCCCCGGGGACGGCGACACTGAAGCTTTCTTT. It encodes CASSPGDGDTEAFF.

The chain employs TRBV19 and TRBJ2-5; D remains ambiguous. Germline loops: CDR1 LNHDA, CDR2 SQIVND (reference sequence). The CDR3 is 15 amino acids. Trimming stripped 2 bases from V and 5 bases from J, with 15 bases between. Here the CDR3 DNA reads TGTGCCAGTAGTATAAGTGGGAACAATAGGGAGACCCAGTACTTC. Translation: CASSISGNNRETQYF.

This chain connects TRBV9 to TRBJ1-2; D gene uncertain. Germline V gene lookup returns CDR1 SGDLS and CDR2 YYNGEE. CDR3 length equals 17 residues. Trimming took off 3 bases at V and 8 bases at J, with 26 bases between the two ends. CDR3 sequence: CASSAVGEAWFKWGYTF. The DNA for the CDR3 is TGTGCCAGCAGCGCCGTTGGTGAGGCTTGGTTTAAGTGGGGCTACACCTTC.

The CDR3 loop reads CASSLVQDPGGYF. The CDR3 nucleotides read TGTGCCAGCAGCTTAGTTCAGGACCCAGGGGGGTATTTT. The rearrangement uses TRBV5-6 and TRBJ2-3, with 7 positions matching TRBD1. The CDR3 is 13 amino acids. Trimming at V came to 2 bases and at J to 14 bases, leaving 11 bases not matched to a gene. In germline, CDR1 is SGHDT, CDR2 YYEEEE.

Within the sample, this clone is large. The chain links TRBV6-5 to TRBJ1-1, with D possibly matching TRBD1 (5 bases). The length of the CDR3 is 14 residues. Trimming took 2 bases from V and 5 from J, leaving 12 bases between them. Germline V gene lookup returns CDR1 MNHEY and CDR2 SVGAGI. The CDR3 protein is CASSYGGEGTEAFF. Here the CDR3 DNA reads TGTGCCAGCAGTTACGGGGGGGAGGGGACTGAAGCTTTCTTT.

The V call is TRBV5-6, the J call TRBJ1-4; weak D call: TRBD1 (5 bases). Looked up from germline, CDR1 is SGHDT and CDR2 is YYEEEE. The germline V and J ends were trimmed by 2 bases and 6 bases, with 11 bases remaining between them. There are 14 residues in the CDR3. CDR3 protein: CASSFLGRDEKLFF. CDR3 in DNA: TGTGCCAGCAGCTTTTTGGGGCGCGATGAAAAACTGTTTTTT.

This clone has more than one count but fewer than ten. The rearrangement uses TRBV9 and TRBJ1-1, with 9 positions matching TRBD1. Germline V gives CDR1 SGDLS, CDR2 YYNGEE. V was pared by 4 bases and J by 9 bases, with 7 bases of the junction left unmatched. The CDR3 totals 13 residues. CDR3 sequence (DNA): TGTGCCAGCAGCCCCCGAGGGACAGGGAAAGCTTTCTTT. The encoded protein is CASSPRGTGKAFF. The entire variable domain, with the rest obtained from reference TRBV9 and TRBJ1-1, is as follows: DSGVTQTPKHLITATGQRVTLRCSPRSGDLSVYWYQQSLDQGLQFLIQYYNGEERAKGNILERFSAQQFPDLHSELNLSSLELGDSALYFCASSPRGTGKAFFGQGTRLTVV.

This clone has just one count. The gene calls are TRBV15 and TRBJ2-3; a possible D gene is TRBD1 (6 bases). Trimming removed 1 base at V and 9 bases at J, with 20 bases between. This CDR3 has 16 amino acids. The germline V gene encodes CDR1 LNHNV and CDR2 YYDKDF (reference sequence). CDR3: CATSRGRTFGTGTQYF. The CDR3 DNA sequence: TGTGCCACCAGCAGAGGGCGGACATTTGGCACAGGGACGCAGTATTTT.

The count of this clone is one. The chain has TRBV5-4 and TRBJ1-2, with TRBD1 matching 11 bases. The V gene end was trimmed by 4 bases and the J gene end by 1 base; junction bases not matched to a gene: 6. Germline V lookup: CDR1 SGHNT, CDR2 YYREEE (reference sequence). The CDR3 consists of 16 residues. The CDR3 bases are TGTGCCAGCAGCGGACGGACAGGGGGCTTTAACTATGGCTACACCTTC. Translated, it gives CASSGRTGGFNYGYTF.